This T cell receptor (beta chain) derives from a study of blood T cells in healthy people across ages (dated by TCRdb to between 2014 and 2016). At the level of the whole study: In model experiments, template switching captured roughly one uniquely barcoded TCR beta cDNA molecule for every two T cells. Using deep sequencing normalized with unique cDNA molecular identifiers, the study measured how TCR beta repertoire diversity changes with age. Four age groups were formed from the donors: young (average approximately 15 years), middle-aged (approximately 39), aged (more than 55) and long-lived (around 82). To avoid experimental bias, donors of different ages were distributed randomly across sequencing lanes. Two additional independent replicas of 1 million unique cDNA reads from the same blood draw were analyzed for two donors (one aged 18 to 30 and one aged 80 or older).

The donors were 40 or so Caucasian individuals from Russia, aged roughly 6 to 100 years, who were systemically healthy. Approximately 9 milliliters of peripheral blood were collected from each donor into EDTA-treated Vacutainer tubes. Ficoll-Paque density-gradient centrifugation was used to isolate PBMCs, with at least 6.5 million per sample. Trizol reagent was used to extract total RNA from PBMCs, with at least 5.5 micrograms per sample. For every donor, an aliquot of PBMCs went through flow cytometry to measure the percentages of naive CD45RAhigh/CD27high T cells. What the research found in general, with its limitations: Observed TCR beta diversity per million T cells fell roughly linearly with age, and a significant reduction was already apparent by age around 40. Total diversity estimates from one million sequenced T cells were considered lower bounds and underestimates. Since profiling was done on bulk unsorted PBMCs, naive and antigen-experienced compartments could not be conclusively compared. A strong correlation was found between observed TCR beta diversity and the percentage of naive T cells measured by flow cytometry. The CMV infection status of donors was not known, potentially confounding age-related changes in expanded clonotypes. Compared with the aged group, more naive CD4+ T cells, fewer expanded clones and increased TCR diversity were shown by the long-lived group, suggesting age selection.

The receptor library was made with 5' RACE. Sequencing instrument: Illumina HiSeq 2500. The second PCR ran for roughly 7 to 11 cycles and used a J-beta primer mix along with a sample-barcoded 5' primer. Each TCR beta cDNA molecule received a unique molecular identifier from a template-switch 5' adaptor carrying 12 random nucleotides. At least 2.5 million CDR3-containing paired-end reads were obtained from each sample. First-strand cDNA synthesis was performed from all RNA using the Mint cDNA synthesis kit, with priming by a TRBC-specific oligonucleotide. After uracil-DNA glycosylase treatment, a first 18-cycle PCR used universal primers M1SS and BC2_uni_R on all cDNA. The paper's data handling went like this. For normalization, 1 million high-quality reads were randomly selected from each sample, with every read carrying a distinct molecular identifier. Reads sharing molecular identifiers were discarded rather than binned into consensus sequences. CDR3 identification, clonotype clustering and error correction used MiTCR with a Q25 quality threshold and the strictest error-elimination algorithm. Lower-bound total TCR beta diversity was estimated with a nonparametric unseen species model using Euler transformation. TCRdb reprocessed the public reads (quality trimming at Q25 with fastp, clone calling with MiXCR) and kept in-frame beta chains. Rows with a matching CDR3 protein are joined into one entry that keeps the most common DNA and genes. The V and J calls reflect TCRdb's pipeline rather than the authors' work. The sample contains approximately 1.5 million distinct CDR3 sequences, 35% to 45% of them found a single time. Clones ranked in the top ten supply over 3.5% of the sample.

Concerning this clonotype itself: The specificity of this receptor is unknown. Per-base quality was not reported, and no clone a single base away is much larger than it.

CDR1 and CDR2, per the germline V gene, are SQVTM and ANQGSEA. Reading from cysteine to phenylalanine, the CDR3 counts 14 amino acids. Only the CDR3 portion is preserved as DNA: 42 bases, with reading frame beginning at the first base. Unmatched junction bases come to 12, with V trimmed by 4 bases and J by 7 bases. The sequenced material came from blood. This sequence uses TRBV29-1 and TRBJ2-7; 8 bases in between match TRBD2. This TCR was recovered from a woman younger than 30 in good health. The CDR3 region reads CSVVDRKREFEQYF. The base sequence is TGCAGCGTTGTAGATCGGAAGCGGGAGTTTGAGCAGTACTTC.